This T cell receptor beta chain was captured in a study of blood T cell repertoires in COVID-19. For the study at large: PBMCs, B-cell-depleted T cells, or T cells provided the cDNA or gDNA that made up the material.

Seattle cases were enrolled at active infection and followed longitudinally. The CDR3 has 15 residues. Trimming cost V 3 bases and J 2 bases, with 8 bases left between them. CDR1 LNHDA and CDR2 SQIVND come from the germline V gene (reference sequence). Generated by immunoSEQ multiplex PCR, the TCRdb table keeps only in-frame clones and is missing some. The table lists approximately 300,000 clones, 89% of them singletons. The chain has TRBV19 and TRBJ2-6; no firm D call. Sample: peripheral blood. This sequence originates from a woman between 25 and 40 years old with COVID-19, enrolled during active disease. The CDR3 coding sequence is TGTGCCAGTAGTATGATCGGTGCTGGGGCCAACGTCCTGACTTTC. This translates into CASSMIGAGANVLTF.